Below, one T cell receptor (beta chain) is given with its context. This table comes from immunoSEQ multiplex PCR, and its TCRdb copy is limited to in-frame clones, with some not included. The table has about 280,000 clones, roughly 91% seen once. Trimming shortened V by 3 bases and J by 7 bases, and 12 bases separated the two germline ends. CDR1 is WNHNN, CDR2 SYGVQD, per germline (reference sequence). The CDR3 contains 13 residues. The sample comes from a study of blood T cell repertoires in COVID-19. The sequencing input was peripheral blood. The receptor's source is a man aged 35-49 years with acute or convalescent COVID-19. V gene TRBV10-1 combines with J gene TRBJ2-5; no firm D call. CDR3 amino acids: CASSDRPKRTQYF. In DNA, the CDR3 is TGCGCCAGCAGTGATAGACCGAAGCGGACCCAGTACTTC.